The T cell receptor (beta chain) described here comes from a study of CD8+ T cells in alopecia areata. Whole-study findings and limits: Researchers reported that TCR sharing among patients proved less clear than in mice, possibly HLA-linked. Affected lesional scalp, above all in alopecia totalis/universalis, was more clonal than normal scalp.

As for this clone: The antigen is undetermined. Genes and germline are mouse. The sequence runs out 4 residues before the end of the CDR3; the remainder is reconstructed from the germline J gene.

Scientists pooled cutaneous lymph node cells and sorted them on CD4, CD8alpha, NKG2D, NKG2ACE and other markers. Trimming cost V 0 bases and J 4 bases; bases outside gene matches: 5. There are 15 residues in the CDR3. The germline V gene encodes CDR1 LGHNA and CDR2 YSYQKL. RNA was extracted and reverse transcribed into cDNA as the sequencing template. The assay was immunoSEQ multiplex PCR, and TCRdb's table has in-frame clones only and misses some. The sample is made up of about 270,000 clones, none counted only once. This TCR derives from a C3H/HeJ mouse with alopecia areata. This mouse strain has H2-k as its MHC haplotype. This sequence joins TRBV2 and TRBJ1-2; 7 bases are a match to TRBD1. The specimen was CD4+ T cells sorted from a lymph node. Partial CDR3 DNA: TGTGCCAGCAGCCAAGATCCCAGGGGGAGCTCC. Translated, it gives CASSQDPRGSS. The entire CDR3 sequence reads CASSQDPRGSSDYTF.